The T cell receptor (beta chain) under discussion was sequenced for a study of shared clonotypes between healthy human individuals. General study points: Sorted-subset sequencing, rarefaction showed, was incomplete despite large depth. Collection of samples was limited to blood; tissue repertoires likely differ.

Germline V gene sequence: CDR1 MGHRA, CDR2 YSYEKL. V was trimmed by 4 bases and J by 4 bases, leaving 23 bases between them. The CDR3 length is 19 residues. TCRdb's copy holds only in-frame clones and misses some; the assay was immunoSEQ multiplex PCR. The sample yields 1,400,000 or so clones, approximately 98.5% seen once. With respect to this clone: Its matching antigen is unknown.

Material: naive CD4+ T cells sorted from blood. Subset given: CD45RA+ positively selected. The chain uses TRBV4-1 and TRBJ2-6, with D tentatively TRBD1 (5 bases). This clonotype was obtained from a man aged 25 to 40 in good health. The CDR3 DNA reads TGCGCCAGCAGCCCCCCCGCGACAGAGCTCCCGGCCGGGGCCAACGTCCTGACTTTC. Encoded protein: CASSPPATELPAGANVLTF.